Below, 12 T cell receptor beta chains from the same sample are listed, as sequenced in a study of tumor-infiltrating lymphocytes in localized non-small cell lung cancer. Clones were sequenced by immunoSEQ multiplex PCR, and TCRdb holds only the in-frame ones, with some missing. The sample has fewer than 20,000 clones, roughly two thirds seen once. Sequenced material: lung tumor tissue. The receptors here all came from a human donor with non-small cell lung cancer.

V usage is TRBV18 and J usage is TRBJ2-1; D perhaps matches TRBD2 (5 bases). V was trimmed by 0 bases and J by 4 bases, leaving 10 bases between them. CDR1 KGHSH and CDR2 LQKENI come from the germline V gene. CDR3 length: 15 amino acids. CDR3 DNA: TGTGCCAGCTCACCACCAGGTAGCGCTTACAATGAGCAGTTCTTC. It translates to CASSPPGSAYNEQFF.

The chain joins TRBV7-3 to TRBJ1-1, with unresolved D. The CDR3 covers 14 residues. V shed 5 bases and J shed 1 base, with 11 bases lying between them. The V gene's germline CDR1 is SGHTA and CDR2 FQGTGA. CDR3 bases: TGTGCCAGCAGCCCATCTGCGAGGAACACTGAAGCTTTCTTT. Its translation is CASSPSARNTEAFF.

The chain recombines TRBV28 with TRBJ2-5; maybe TRBD1 (5 bases). The germline V gene has CDR1 MDHEN and CDR2 SYDVKM. This CDR3 region has 15 residues. V lost 4 bases and J 5 bases, leaving 17 bases between the germline ends. In DNA, the CDR3 is TGTGCCAGCAGTTCAGGACAACCGTCCAGGGAGACCCAGTACTTC. Encoded protein: CASSSGQPSRETQYF.

The chain joins TRBV4-2 to TRBJ1-1, with D possibly matching TRBD1 (6 bases). Trimming cost V 4 bases and J 6 bases, with 15 bases left between them. This CDR3 is 14 amino acids long. Germline CDR1 and CDR2: LGHNA and YNFKEQ. The CDR3 coding sequence is TGTGCCAGCAGCCCACGAACAGGGATCGCTGAAGCTTTCTTT. This gives the protein CASSPRTGIAEAFF.

This chain uses TRBV28 with TRBJ1-2, with TRBD1 identical over 7 bases. Unmatched junction bases numbered 3, after V lost 4 bases and J lost 4 bases. The CDR3 extends over 13 amino acids. The germline V gene has CDR1 MDHEN and CDR2 SYDVKM. CDR3 loop: CASSSTGAYGYTF. The CDR3 bases are TGTGCCAGCAGTTCCACAGGGGCCTATGGCTACACCTTC.

The CDR3 spells CASSLGSGRNNEQFF. CDR3 DNA sequence: TGTGCCAGCAGCTTAGGGAGCGGAAGAAACAATGAGCAGTTCTTC. The rearrangement uses TRBV11-2 and TRBJ2-1, with D maybe TRBD2 (5 bases). V gave up 1 base and J gave up 5 bases, with 12 bases separating them. The CDR3 length is 15 residues. CDR1 and CDR2 from the germline V gene are SGHAT and FQNNGV. Full variable domain (remainder filled in from reference TRBV11-2 and TRBJ2-1): EAGVAQSPRYKIIEKRQSVAFWCNPISGHATLYWYQQILGQGPKLLIQFQNNGVVDDSQLPKDRFSAERLKGVDSTLKIQPAKLEDSAVYLCASSLGSGRNNEQFFGPGTRLTVL.

This chain links TRBV21-1 with TRBJ1-2. TRBV21-1 constitutes a pseudogene. CDR3 size: 16 residues. DNA of the CDR3: TGTGCCAGCAGAGATAACCGGGACGGAGGGGACTATGGCTACACCTTC. Its translation is CASRDNRDGGDYGYTF.

The genes are TRBV5-1 and TRBJ1-1; possible D gene TRBD1, 6 bases. In germline, CDR1 is SGHRS, CDR2 YFSETQ. Between the trimmed V and J ends, which lost 6 bases and 2 bases, there was a span of 14 bases. CDR3 length: 14 amino acids. The CDR3 bases are TGCGCCAGCACCCGCTCGGACAGTAACACTGAAGCTTTCTTT. This encodes CASTRSDSNTEAFF.

The chain carries TRBV14 and TRBJ1-2; a weak D match, TRBD1 (5 bases). Trimming removed 4 bases from V and 4 bases from J, with 7 bases in between. The germline V gene encodes CDR1 SGHDN and CDR2 FVKESK. CDR3 length: 12 amino acids. CDR3 loop: CASSPGSYGYTF. As DNA, the CDR3 is TGTGCCAGCAGCCCAGGGAGCTATGGCTACACCTTC.

The chain combines TRBV4-1 with TRBJ1-6; tentatively, D is TRBD1 (6 bases). V dropped 0 bases and J dropped 3 bases, with 12 bases sitting between them. CDR1 is MGHRA and CDR2 is YSYEKL in the germline V gene. This CDR3 spans 17 amino acids. Written as DNA, the CDR3 is TGCGCCAGCAGCCAAGAAGGCAGGGGAGACTATAATTCACCCCTCCACTTT. Amino acid sequence: CASSQEGRGDYNSPLHF.

The V call is TRBV5-1, the J call TRBJ1-2; D possibly corresponds to TRBD1 (6 bases). This CDR3 has 13 residues. Per germline, CDR1 SGHRS and CDR2 YFSETQ. Trimming left V 2 bases short and J 6 bases short, with 11 bases between. CDR3 sequence: CASSFRGENGYTF. CDR3 nucleotide sequence: TGCGCCAGCAGCTTCAGGGGCGAGAATGGCTACACCTTC.

This rearrangement joins TRBV5-1 to TRBJ2-1, with TRBD2 identical over 14 bases. Losses at the gene ends were 4 bases for V and 8 bases for J; bases not matched to a gene: 5. The CDR3 extends over 15 amino acids. Germline V gives CDR1 SGHRS, CDR2 YFSETQ. CDR3 protein: CASSLTSGGAHEQFF. The CDR3 bases are TGCGCCAGCAGCCTGACTAGCGGGGGGGCCCATGAGCAGTTCTTC.